This TCR beta chain originates from a study of CD4 T cells in relation to SARS-CoV-2 and coronaviruses. Broader study findings: Monoreactive clones expanded significantly more to SARS-CoV-2 than crossreactive clones did. No crossreactivity against non-spike viral proteins was tested here.

Only in-frame clones appear in the TCRdb table, and some are missing; sequencing was by immunoSEQ multiplex PCR. Of roughly 24,000 clones in the sample, around 78% were seen once. Unexposed donor CD4+ T cells date from about 2010-2019, before the COVID-19 pandemic. After 10 to 11 days of culture, CD4+ T cells were isolated. Testing used SARS-CoV-2 S/N and four cold-coronavirus spikes on unexposed-donor CD4+ T cells, cells permitting. Some 1.9 million PBMCs per well were cultured with around 10 IU/ml IL-2. As concerns this clone: Its antigen remains unidentified.

The sequencing input was CD4+ T cells from PBMCs, cultured in vitro. This clonotype was sampled from a human donor in good health.

This CDR3 reads CATSRDTGEKLFF. CDR3 DNA sequence: TGTGCCACCAGCAGAGATACGGGTGAAAAACTGTTTTTT. The chain joins TRBV15 to TRBJ1-4, with D uncertain. Trimming stripped 0 bases from V and 7 bases from J, with 6 bases between. CDR1 and CDR2 from the germline V gene are LNHNV and YYDKDF (reference sequence). CDR3 size: 13 residues.